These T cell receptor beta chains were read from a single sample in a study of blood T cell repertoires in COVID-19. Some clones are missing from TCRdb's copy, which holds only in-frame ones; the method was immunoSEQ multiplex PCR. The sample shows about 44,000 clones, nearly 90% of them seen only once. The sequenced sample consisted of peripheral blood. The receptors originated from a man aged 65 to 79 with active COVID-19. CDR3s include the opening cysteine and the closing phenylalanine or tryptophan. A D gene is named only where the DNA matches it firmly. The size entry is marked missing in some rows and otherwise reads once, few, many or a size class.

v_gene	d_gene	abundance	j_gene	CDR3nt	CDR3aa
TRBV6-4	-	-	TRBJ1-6	TGTGCCAGCAGACCCGGCTATAATTCACCCCTCCACTTT	CASRPGYNSPLHF
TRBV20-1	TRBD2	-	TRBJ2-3	TGCAGTGCTAGTAGCCCGGGACTAGCGGGGGGGCCGATAGATACGCAGTATTTT	CSASSPGLAGGPIDTQYF
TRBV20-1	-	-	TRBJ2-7	TGCAGTGCCAGTCGTCGCGGACACCTCTACGAGCAGTACTTC	CSASRRGHLYEQYF
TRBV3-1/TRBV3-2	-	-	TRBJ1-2	TGTGCCACCCGTTACAGTTACGGCAGGGAGGTTTTTGGCTACACCTTC	CATRYSYGREVFGYTF
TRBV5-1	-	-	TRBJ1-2	TGCGCCAGCAGCCAATCGGGGAGCAGAGCTAACTATGGCTACACCTTC	CASSQSGSRANYGYTF
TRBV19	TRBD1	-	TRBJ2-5	TGTGCTACCTACTCCGGGACAGCAAGATCGGGAGAGACCCAGTACTTC	CATYSGTARSGETQYF
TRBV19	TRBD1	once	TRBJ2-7	TGTGCCAGTAGTACGGGACAGGGAGACTACGAGCAGTACTTC	CASSTGQGDYEQYF
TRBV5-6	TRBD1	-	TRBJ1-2	TGTGCCAGCAGTCTTCGCGGACAGGGGGCGTTTCTCTATGGCTACACCTTC	CASSLRGQGAFLYGYTF
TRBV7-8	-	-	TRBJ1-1	TGTGCCTTTCGCGAGGGCACTGAAGCTTTCTTT	CAFREGTEAFF
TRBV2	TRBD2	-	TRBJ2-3	TGTGCCAGCAGAAGGGGACTCCAGCGGGGCCCGCCTCCCACAGATACGCAGTATTTT	CASRRGLQRGPPPTDTQYF
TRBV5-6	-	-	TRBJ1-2	TGTGCCAGCAGCCCGGGAGGTAACTATGGCTACACCTTC	CASSPGGNYGYTF
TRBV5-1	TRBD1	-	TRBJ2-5	TGCGCCAGCAGCGGGGGACAGCAAGAGACCCAGTACTTC	CASSGGQQETQYF
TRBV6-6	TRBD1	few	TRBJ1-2	TGTGCCAGCGGGGAGACAGGGCACTATGGCTACACCTTC	CASGETGHYGYTF
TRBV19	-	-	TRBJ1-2	TGTGCCAGTAGTATTACAGGGATCGGCTACACCTTC	CASSITGIGYTF
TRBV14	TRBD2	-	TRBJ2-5	TGTGCCAGCAGTTGGACTAGCCAAGAGACCCAGTACTTC	CASSWTSQETQYF
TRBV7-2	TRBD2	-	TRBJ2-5	TGTGCCAGCAGCCTAGGACTAGCGGGGCATGAGTACTTC	CASSLGLAGHEYF
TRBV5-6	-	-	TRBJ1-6	TGTGCCAGCAGCTTCTGGAGGAATAATTCACCCCTCCACTTT	CASSFWRNNSPLHF
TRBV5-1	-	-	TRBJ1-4	TGCGCCAGCAGCTTGGAGAGGGTCAATGAAAAACTGTTTTTT	CASSLERVNEKLFF
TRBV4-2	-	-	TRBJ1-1	TGTGCCAGCAGCCAGGGCCGACAGACTGAAGCTTTCTTT	CASSQGRQTEAFF
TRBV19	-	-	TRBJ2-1	TGTGCCAGTAGATCCGTGCGAGGCGAGCAGTTCTTC	CASRSVRGEQFF
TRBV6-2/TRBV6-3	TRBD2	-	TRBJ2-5	TGTGCCAGCAGTACACTCCGGGGGGGCGTTAGAGAGACCCAGTACTTC	CASSTLRGGVRETQYF
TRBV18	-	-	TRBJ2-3	TGTGCCAGCTCACCACGGGCGGGGTCCACAGATACGCAGTATTTT	CASSPRAGSTDTQYF
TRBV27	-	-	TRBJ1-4	TGTGCCAGCAAGGAGACCGCAACTAATGAAAAACTGTTTTTT	CASKETATNEKLFF
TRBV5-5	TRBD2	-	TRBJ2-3	TGTGCCAGCAGCTATCGTAGCGGGGGGGATACAGATACGCAGTATTTT	CASSYRSGGDTDTQYF
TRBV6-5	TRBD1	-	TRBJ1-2	TGTGCCAGCAGCCTACGGACAGGGGGCAATGGCTACACCTTC	CASSLRTGGNGYTF
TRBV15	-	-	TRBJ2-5	TGTGCCACCAGCGTACAGCTCCAAGAGACCCAGTACTTC	CATSVQLQETQYF
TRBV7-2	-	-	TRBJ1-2	TGTGCCAGCAGCTTAACAGGGTATGGCTACACCTTC	CASSLTGYGYTF
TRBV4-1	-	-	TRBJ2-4	TGCGCCAGCAGCCAAGGCCTCGTGGCATCGGCCAAAAACATTCAGTACTTC	CASSQGLVASAKNIQYF
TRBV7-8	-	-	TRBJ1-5	TGTGCCAGCAGCTTATTTTACAATCAGCCCCAGCATTTT	CASSLFYNQPQHF
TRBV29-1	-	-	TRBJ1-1	TGCAGCGTCGACCGGGACACTGAAGCTTTCTTT	CSVDRDTEAFF
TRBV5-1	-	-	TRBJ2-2	TGCGCCAGCAGCTCGGATGGAGGGCAGAACACCGGGGAGCTGTTTTTT	CASSSDGGQNTGELFF
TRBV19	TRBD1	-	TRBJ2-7	TGTGCCAGTATGGGGACAGGGGACCTGGAGCAGTACTTC	CASMGTGDLEQYF
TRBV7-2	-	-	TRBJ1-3	TGTGCCAGCAGCTTGGACATCTCTGGAAACACCATATATTTT	CASSLDISGNTIYF
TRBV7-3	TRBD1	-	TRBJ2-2	TGTGCCACGGCCTTGGGACAGATGAACACCGGGGAGCTGTTTTTT	CATALGQMNTGELFF
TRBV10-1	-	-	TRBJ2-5	TGCGCCAGCAGTGGTCCCACAGCAAAAGAGACCCAGTACTTC	CASSGPTAKETQYF
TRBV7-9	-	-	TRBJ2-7	TGTGCCAGCAGCTTAGGGGGGGGCCAGGGCTACGAGCAGTACTTC	CASSLGGGQGYEQYF
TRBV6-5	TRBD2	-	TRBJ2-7	TGTGCCACTCGGGGGGGGGCCGGATACGAGCAGTACTTC	CATRGGAGYEQYF
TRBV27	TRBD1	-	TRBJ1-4	TGTGCCAGCAGTTTCAACAGGGGAGTGGATGAAAAACTGTTTTTT	CASSFNRGVDEKLFF
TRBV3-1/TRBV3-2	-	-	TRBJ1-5	TGTGCCAGCAGCCAAGAGGGGGCTCATCAGCCCCAGCATTTT	CASSQEGAHQPQHF
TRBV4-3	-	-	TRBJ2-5	TGCGCCAGCAGCCAAGACAGGGGAGAGACCCAGTACTTC	CASSQDRGETQYF
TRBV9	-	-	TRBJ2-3	TGTGCCAGCAGCTTCCAGGGGCACACAGATACGCAGTATTTT	CASSFQGHTDTQYF
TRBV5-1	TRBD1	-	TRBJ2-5	TGCGCCAGCAGCAGTGTGACAGGGGGCCAAGAGACCCAGTACTTC	CASSSVTGGQETQYF
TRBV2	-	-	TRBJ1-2	TGTGCCAGCAGTAGATCGGTTTCATATGGCTACACCTTC	CASSRSVSYGYTF
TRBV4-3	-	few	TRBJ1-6	TGCGCCAGCAGCCAAGCCCCAACGGGGTCACCCCTCCACTTT	CASSQAPTGSPLHF
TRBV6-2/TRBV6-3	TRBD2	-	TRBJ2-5	TGTGCCAGCAGTTGGACCGGACTAGCCGTCGAGACCCAGTACTTC	CASSWTGLAVETQYF
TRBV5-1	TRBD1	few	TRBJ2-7	TGCGCCAGCAGCCCTACTGGACAGGGCTACGAGCAGTACTTC	CASSPTGQGYEQYF
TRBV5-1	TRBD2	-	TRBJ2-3	TGCCCCCGCAGCGGCGGGGGGGCCCTAGATACGCAGTATTTT	CPRSGGGALDTQYF
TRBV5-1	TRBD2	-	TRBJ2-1	TGCGCCAGCAGCACTAGCGGGGGGAACAATGAGCAGTTCTTC	CASSTSGGNNEQFF
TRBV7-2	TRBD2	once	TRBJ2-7	TGTGCCAGCAGCTTCACTAGCGGGGGCCGCTCCTACGAGCAGTACTTC	CASSFTSGGRSYEQYF
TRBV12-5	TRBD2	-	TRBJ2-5	TGTGCTAGTGGTTTCACTAGCGGGGGGCGAGAGACCCAGTACTTC	CASGFTSGGRETQYF
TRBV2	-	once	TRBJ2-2	TGTGCCAGCAGTGTAGGAGGCCTCGGGGAGCTGTTTTTT	CASSVGGLGELFF
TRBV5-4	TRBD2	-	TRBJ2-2	TGTGCCAGCAGCCCGGCTAGCGGGGCCCACACCGGGGAGCTGTTTTTT	CASSPASGAHTGELFF